The 30 T cell receptor beta chains presented below share a single source sample, sequenced in a study of blood T cell repertoires in COVID-19. Only in-frame clones appear in the TCRdb table, and some are missing; sequencing was by immunoSEQ multiplex PCR. This table holds 280,000 or so clones, approximately 90% found once. Sequencing input: peripheral blood. The receptors shown here come from a woman aged 25 to 39 who had recovered from COVID-19.

The chain is built from TRBV24-1 and TRBJ1-2; no definite D call. Per the germline V gene, CDR1 is KGHDR and CDR2 is SFDVKD. Trimming pared 2 bases from V and 3 bases from J, leaving 9 bases between. The CDR3 has 14 residues. The CDR3 loop is CATSDYGQHYGYTF. Here the CDR3 DNA reads TGTGCCACCAGTGATTATGGGCAGCACTATGGCTACACCTTC.

This clone showed up just a few times. This sequence joins TRBV3-1 (or the pseudogene TRBV3-2) and TRBJ1-2; D unclear. This CDR3 region has 17 residues. CDR1 is LGHDT, CDR2 YNNKEL, per germline (reference sequence). V shed 0 bases and J shed 3 bases, with 17 bases lying between them. The CDR3 loop is CASSQEGIGRADYGYTF. The CDR3 nucleotides read TGTGCCAGCAGCCAAGAAGGGATTGGGCGGGCAGACTATGGCTACACCTTC.

V is TRBV2 and J is TRBJ1-1; tentatively, D is TRBD1 (6 bases). In germline, CDR1 is SNHLY, CDR2 FYNNEI. V was pared by 5 bases and J by 4 bases, with 20 bases between. This CDR3 comprises 16 residues. Here the CDR3 reads CASSPAGTGGGTEAFF. CDR3 nucleotide sequence: TGTGCCAGCAGTCCAGCAGGGACGGGGGGCGGCACTGAAGCTTTCTTT. The complete variable domain, with remaining parts taken from reference TRBV2 and TRBJ1-1, reads EPEVTQTPSHQVTQMGQEVILRCVPISNHLYFYWYRQILGQKVEFLVSFYNNEISEKSEIFDDQFSVERPDGSNFTLKIRSTKLEDSAMYFCASSPAGTGGGTEAFFGQGTRLTVV.

V usage is TRBV18 and J usage is TRBJ1-5, with D tentatively TRBD1 (6 bases). V gave up 4 bases and J gave up 5 bases, with 12 bases separating them. Germline values: CDR1 KGHSH, CDR2 LQKENI. CDR3 length: 14 amino acids. CDR3 sequence reads: CASSLDRRDQPQHF. Here the CDR3 DNA reads TGTGCCAGCTCACTCGACAGGAGAGATCAGCCCCAGCATTTT.

This clone was seen a single time. The V and J genes are TRBV19 and TRBJ2-6, with D possibly being TRBD1 (6 bases). V shed 4 bases and J shed 2 bases, with 12 bases lying between them. This CDR3 has 16 residues. Germline V gene sequence: CDR1 LNHDA, CDR2 SQIVND (reference sequence). The CDR3 nucleotides read TGTGCCAGTAGTACCCTACAGGGAACTGGGGCCAACGTCCTGACTTTC. It translates to CASSTLQGTGANVLTF.

DNA of the CDR3: TGTGCCAGCAGCTTACCGGGACAGGGAAACGAAAAACTGTTTTTT. It is translated as CASSLPGQGNEKLFF. The gene calls are TRBV5-8 and TRBJ1-4; TRBD1 matches at 9 bases. Germline values: CDR1 SGHTS, CDR2 YDEGEE. The junction had 7 bases not matched to a gene; V was cut back by 2 bases and J by 8 bases. The CDR3 length is 15 residues.

This clone came up a few times. The gene calls are TRBV19 and TRBJ2-3, with 15 bases that match TRBD2. V lost 4 bases and J lost 2; bases outside the gene matches: 4. The CDR3 spans 17 residues. The germline CDR1 and CDR2 sequences are LNHDA and SQIVND (reference sequence). The CDR3 is CASSKGLAGGYTDTQYF. CDR3 DNA: TGTGCCAGTAGTAAAGGACTAGCGGGGGGGTACACAGATACGCAGTATTTT.

Only one count was recorded for this clone. In nucleotides, the CDR3 is TGTGCCAGCAGTACCCGGACAGAGCAAGAGACCCAGTACTTC. It encodes CASSTRTEQETQYF. This chain links TRBV27 with TRBJ2-5, with TRBD1 as a possible D gene (6 bases). Trimming removed 5 bases at V and 2 bases at J, with 12 bases between. Germline CDR1 is MNHEY and CDR2 is SMNVEV (reference sequence). The CDR3 consists of 14 residues.

The rearrangement joins TRBV7-8 to TRBJ1-1; D is possibly TRBD1 (6 bases). This CDR3 region has 14 residues. From germline, CDR1 is SGHVS and CDR2 FQNEAQ. V lost 5 bases and J lost 5, with 15 bases in between. The CDR3 protein is CASSVLGGGTEAFF. Here the CDR3 DNA reads TGTGCCAGCAGCGTGCTAGGGGGGGGAACTGAAGCTTTCTTT.

The J gene is TRBJ2-7, the V gene TRBV6-5; D not certain. V was pared by 0 bases and J by 0 bases, with 9 bases between. CDR3 length equals 15 residues. Germline V lookup: CDR1 MNHEY, CDR2 SVGAGI. CDR3 coding DNA: TGTGCCAGCAGTTACTCAGCCCCGAGCTCCTACGAGCAGTACTTC. Its protein product is CASSYSAPSSYEQYF.

On this clone itself: This same CDR3 is encoded by further DNA sequences in the sample. The rearrangement links TRBV5-1 to TRBJ1-1, with 7 bases that match TRBD1. J lost 1 base, V lost 4 bases, and 4 bases had no gene match. The CDR3 has 14 amino acids. Per germline, CDR1 SGHRS and CDR2 YFSETQ. In DNA form, the CDR3 reads TGCGCCAGCAGCCCGGGACAGACGAACACTGAAGCTTTCTTT. This translates into CASSPGQTNTEAFF.

Remarks on this clone: The sample carries other DNA sequences with the same CDR3. The CDR3 DNA is TGCAGCGTGGGGCTAGCGGGGCGCACAGATACGCAGTATTTT. This encodes CSVGLAGRTDTQYF. This chain joins TRBV29-1 and TRBJ2-3; 9 nucleotides match TRBD2. V lost 6 bases, J lost 1 base, and 5 bases stayed unmatched. The CDR3 loop spans 14 amino acids. Germline V gene data show CDR1 as SQVTM and CDR2 as ANQGSEA.

V is TRBV4-1 and J is TRBJ2-5; the D gene is possibly TRBD1 (5 bases). Trimming removed 1 base from V and 2 bases from J, with 5 bases in between. CDR1 MGHRA and CDR2 YSYEKL come from the germline V gene. CDR3 size: 13 residues. CDR3 bases: TGCGCCAGCAGCCAAGGACAGCAAGAGACCCAGTACTTC. Translation gives CASSQGQQETQYF.

The chain links TRBV4-3 to TRBJ1-4, with D possibly being TRBD1 (5 bases). This CDR3 is 16 amino acids long. V lost 2 bases and J lost 5, with 15 bases in between. Per germline, CDR1 LGHNA and CDR2 YSLEER. The CDR3 here is CASSQQWSAGNEKLFF. CDR3 sequence (DNA): TGCGCCAGCAGCCAACAATGGTCGGCAGGGAATGAAAAACTGTTTTTT.

The CDR3 loop reads CASSFLVRSYEQYF. CDR3 coding DNA: TGTGCCAGCAGTTTTCTGGTCAGGTCCTACGAGCAGTACTTC. The chain links TRBV28 to TRBJ2-7; no clear D gene. Germline values: CDR1 MDHEN, CDR2 SYDVKM. V gave up 3 bases and J gave up 1 base, with 10 bases separating them. This CDR3 contains 14 residues.

The V gene is TRBV20-1, the J gene TRBJ1-3; TRBD1 might be the D (5 bases). Germline V gene sequence: CDR1 DFQATT, CDR2 SNEGSKA (reference sequence). The length of the CDR3 is 17 residues. The V end lost 3 bases, the J end lost 1 base, and 19 bases lay between the germline ends. In DNA, the CDR3 is TGCAGTGCTAGTAGACATAAGGGGATACTTTCTGGAAACACCATATATTTT. Its translation is CSASRHKGILSGNTIYF.

Only one count was recorded for this clone. The chain links TRBV7-2 to TRBJ2-1; possibly TRBD1 for D (5 bases). Trimming took 1 base from V and 8 from J, leaving 9 bases between them. The germline gives CDR1 SGHTA, CDR2 FQGNSA. The CDR3 is 13 amino acids. In DNA form, the CDR3 reads TGTGCCAGCAGCTTAGGGGGCTGGGATGAGCAGTTCTTC. Amino acids: CASSLGGWDEQFF.

This chain connects TRBV7-8 to TRBJ2-3; D possibly corresponds to TRBD1 (6 bases). The CDR3 runs to 15 residues. Germline V gene data show CDR1 as SGHVS and CDR2 as FQNEAQ. V was trimmed by 5 bases and J by 2 bases, leaving 14 bases between them. The DNA of the CDR3 is TGTGCCAGCAGCCAGGGGCAGGCATACACAGATACGCAGTATTTT. The encoded protein is CASSQGQAYTDTQYF.

The rearrangement links TRBV7-3 to TRBJ2-7; D is uncertain. The CDR3 spans 16 residues. Per germline, CDR1 SGHTA and CDR2 FQGTGA. The ends were cut back, 2 bases at V and 3 bases at J, with 17 bases in the middle. CDR3: CASSLVYIEDYYEQYF. The DNA of the CDR3 is TGTGCCAGCAGCTTAGTTTACATAGAGGATTACTACGAGCAGTACTTC.

This clone has a single count. The genes are TRBV28 and TRBJ1-1; the match to TRBD1 covers 10 bases. This CDR3 comprises 16 residues. After removal of 4 bases from V and 0 bases from J, the junction contained 5 bases not matched to a gene. The germline CDR1 and CDR2 sequences are MDHEN and SYDVKM. CDR3 sequence (DNA): TGTGCCAGCAGTTCTTGGACAGGGGGGATGAACACTGAAGCTTTCTTT. Its translation: CASSSWTGGMNTEAFF.

This chain connects TRBV6-5 to TRBJ2-5, with a possible D match to TRBD2 (5 bases). The V end lost 6 bases, the J end lost 6 bases, and 17 bases lay between the germline ends. This CDR3 contains 14 residues. CDR1 and CDR2 from the germline V gene are MNHEY and SVGAGI. CDR3 amino acids: CASSKSGNQKTQYF. CDR3 DNA sequence: TGTGCCAGCAGCAAATCCGGGAACCAGAAGACCCAGTACTTC.

This chain connects TRBV5-4 to TRBJ1-1, with 7 bases matching TRBD1. J was trimmed by 5 bases and V by 5 bases; bases with no gene match: 12. This CDR3 is built from 15 residues. Per the germline V gene, CDR1 is SGHNT and CDR2 is YYREEE (reference sequence). CDR3 bases: TGTGCCAGCAGATTAGACAGGGTCGTCAAGACTGAAGCTTTCTTT. As protein: CASRLDRVVKTEAFF.

The chain employs TRBV28 and TRBJ1-5, with 10 bases fitting TRBD1. After removal of 5 bases from V and 5 bases from J, the junction contained 9 bases not matched to a gene. The CDR3 spans 16 residues. In germline, CDR1 is MDHEN, CDR2 SYDVKM. The CDR3 loop is CASSPRQGANDQPQHF. CDR3 in DNA: TGTGCCAGCAGTCCCCGACAGGGGGCGAACGATCAGCCCCAGCATTTT.

The V gene is TRBV4-1, the J gene TRBJ2-7; 13 positions match TRBD2. The trim removed 2 bases at V and 0 bases at J, leaving 4 bases unmatched. From germline, CDR1 is MGHRA and CDR2 YSYEKL. The CDR3 contains 17 residues. CDR3 sequence reads: CASSQLGLAGSSYEQYF. DNA for the CDR3: TGCGCCAGCAGCCAACTGGGACTAGCGGGGAGCTCCTACGAGCAGTACTTC.

The chain is built from TRBV30 and TRBJ2-7; D is possibly TRBD1 (5 bases). Trimming took 1 base from V and 4 from J, leaving 8 bases between them. The CDR3 totals 12 residues. Looked up from germline, CDR1 is GTSNPN and CDR2 is SVGIG (reference sequence). CDR3 residues: CAWSGTFYEQYF. CDR3 nucleotide sequence: TGTGCCTGGAGTGGGACATTTTACGAGCAGTACTTC. Drawing the rest from reference TRBV30 and TRBJ2-7, the complete variable domain is SQTIHQWPATLVQPVGSPLSLECTVEGTSNPNLYWYRQAAGRGLQLLFYSVGIGQISSEVPQNLSASRPQDRQFILSSKKLLLSDSGFYLCAWSGTFYEQYFGPGTRLTVT.

A few counts support this clone. This chain joins TRBV13 and TRBJ1-1; weak D call: TRBD1 (5 bases). Germline V gene lookup returns CDR1 PRHDT and CDR2 FYEKMQ (reference sequence). This CDR3 spans 14 amino acids. Trimming shortened V by 4 bases and J by 3 bases, and 12 bases separated the two germline ends. The CDR3 coding sequence is TGTGCCAGCAGCTCGGGGGTGGGATACACTGAAGCTTTCTTT. Translating gives CASSSGVGYTEAFF.

The chain carries TRBV7-2 and TRBJ2-3; 13 bases are a match to TRBD2. Germline CDR1 SGHTA, CDR2 FQGNSA. CDR3 length equals 17 residues. J lost 6 bases, V lost 1 base, and 7 bases had no gene match. The CDR3 spells CASSLVVTSGGADTQYF. The CDR3 DNA sequence: TGTGCCAGCAGCTTAGTAGTCACTAGCGGGGGGGCCGATACGCAGTATTTT.

The gene calls are TRBV12-5 and TRBJ2-1; 8 positions agree with TRBD1. Germline V gene lookup returns CDR1 LGHNT and CDR2 FRNRAP. The V and J ends lost 5 bases and 6 bases, in that order; junction bases with no gene match: 9. The CDR3 is 15 residues long. The CDR3 here is CASGPGQGASNEQFF. For the CDR3, the DNA is TGTGCTAGTGGTCCCGGGCAGGGGGCCTCCAATGAGCAGTTCTTC.

The V and J genes are TRBV5-4 and TRBJ2-5, with 9 bases matching TRBD1. The CDR3 is 17 amino acids. V dropped 0 bases and J dropped 5; count of bases not matched to a gene: 11. Germline CDR1 SGHNT, CDR2 YYREEE (reference sequence). The CDR3 protein is CASSLDRGRRWVETQYF. The CDR3 DNA follows: TGTGCCAGCAGCTTGGACAGGGGGCGTCGGTGGGTGGAGACCCAGTACTTC. The whole variable domain, filled in from reference TRBV5-4 and TRBJ2-5, reads ETGVTQSPTHLIKTRGQQVTLRCSSQSGHNTVSWYQQALGQGPQFIFQYYREEENGRGNFPPRFSGLQFPNYSSELNVNALELDDSALYLCASSLDRGRRWVETQYFGPGTRLLVL.

The chain joins TRBV5-6 to TRBJ1-5, with D possibly being TRBD1 (6 bases). Germline CDR1 and CDR2: SGHDT and YYEEEE. CDR3 length: 14 residues. V was trimmed by 6 bases and J by 7 bases, leaving 17 bases between them. As DNA, the CDR3 is TGTGCCAGCAACCTCCGGGGGGCTTGGCAGCCCCAGCATTTT. It yields the protein CASNLRGAWQPQHF.